This T cell receptor (beta chain) stems from a study of shared clonotypes between healthy human individuals. The donor cohort consisted entirely of Caucasian adults residing in Nashville, Tennessee. Comment on this clone: Its antigen is currently unknown. Within the sample, other DNA sequences also encode this same CDR3.

Study conclusions and caveats: In having few donors, the study represented limited genetic and exposure-history diversity. Naive CD4 clonotypes were shared across several donors at around 5%. All-four-donor shared clonotypes had higher generation probabilities than non-shared clonotypes did.

Profiled with immunoSEQ multiplex PCR; TCRdb holds only in-frame clones, not every one. The sample has about 1 million clones; more than 60% are singletons. Trimming took off 5 bases at V and 0 bases at J, with 5 bases between the two ends. The germline gives CDR1 SNHLY, CDR2 FYNNEI. The CDR3 length is 12 residues. This rearrangement joins TRBV2 to TRBJ2-7, with D unresolved. The receptor was isolated from a man aged 18 to 30 in good health. What was sequenced was memory CD4+ T cells sorted from blood. Subset of the sample: CD45RA-negative fraction. In DNA, the CDR3 is TGTGCCAGCAGTCAGAGCTCCTACGAGCAGTACTTC. Amino acids: CASSQSSYEQYF.